Below are 27 T cell receptor beta chains sequenced from a single sample in a study of PD-1 blockade in classical Hodgkin lymphoma. The method was immunoSEQ multiplex PCR; TCRdb's version includes in-frame clones alone and lacks a portion of them. The sample holds some 21,000 clones; roughly 85% are singletons and the top ten take roughly 15%. As for time point: cycle 4 day 1 (C4D1), after six to seven weeks of nivolumab. No patient escaped relapse after autologous stem cell transplantation, and brentuximab vedotin exposure varied. The sample in question was peripheral blood mononuclear cells (PBMCs), obtained before the fourth cycle of nivolumab. These receptors all stem from a human donor with classical Hodgkin lymphoma.

The chain uses TRBV7-2 and TRBJ1-5, with D uncertain. The CDR3 totals 14 residues. The V gene's germline CDR1 is SGHTA and CDR2 FQGNSA. Trimming stripped 3 bases from V and 2 bases from J, with 8 bases between. CDR3 loop: CASSFLEGNQPQHF. The DNA for the CDR3 is TGTGCCAGCAGCTTTTTAGAGGGCAATCAGCCCCAGCATTTT.

The chain is built from TRBV14 and TRBJ1-1, with D possibly matching TRBD1 (6 bases). The CDR3 loop spans 13 amino acids. V lost 0 bases to trimming and J lost 10 bases, with 12 bases between them. Germline CDR1 and CDR2: SGHDN and FVKESK. For the CDR3, the DNA is TGTGCCAGCAGCCAAGAAAGGGGGATCGGAGCTTTCTTT. Amino acid sequence: CASSQERGIGAFF.

This rearrangement joins TRBV28 to TRBJ1-5; D not resolved. Germline V CDR1 and CDR2: MDHEN, SYDVKM. Trimming stripped 5 bases from V and 0 bases from J, with 8 bases between. This CDR3 comprises 14 residues. The CDR3 coding sequence is TGTGCCAGCAGTCAATGGGATAGCAATCAGCCCCAGCATTTT. It codes for CASSQWDSNQPQHF.

This chain connects TRBV10-3 to TRBJ2-3, with TRBD1 matching 7 bases. This CDR3 is 15 amino acids long. Germline-derived CDR1 and CDR2 are ENHRY and SYGVKD. V lost 3 bases and J lost 1; bases outside the gene matches: 4. CDR3 sequence reads: CAISDRTGRTDTQYF. DNA for the CDR3: TGTGCCATCAGTGACAGGACAGGCCGCACAGATACGCAGTATTTT.

This sequence joins TRBV5-1 and TRBJ2-7, with D perhaps TRBD1 or TRBD2 (6 bases each). CDR3 size: 14 residues. V was clipped by 2 bases and J by 2 bases, with 11 bases between them. Germline values: CDR1 SGHRS, CDR2 YFSETQ. The CDR3 sequence is CASSLGGLTYEQYF. The CDR3 coding sequence is TGCGCCAGCAGCTTAGGGGGGTTGACCTACGAGCAGTACTTC. Combining the CDR3 with reference TRBV5-1 and TRBJ2-7 gives the whole variable domain KAGVTQTPRYLIKTRGQQVTLSCSPISGHRSVSWYQQTPGQGLQFLFEYFSETQRNKGNFPGRFSGRQFSNSRSEMNVSTLELGDSALYLCASSLGGLTYEQYFGPGTRLTVT.

The rearrangement joins TRBV7-3 to TRBJ2-3; 9 nucleotides line up with TRBD2. This CDR3 spans 15 amino acids. The V gene's germline CDR1 is SGHTA and CDR2 FQGTGA. The trim removed 5 bases at V and 5 bases at J, leaving 8 bases unmatched. In DNA, the CDR3 is TGTGCCAGCAGCGATATGGCGGGGGGGCAAGATACGCAGTATTTT. It is translated as CASSDMAGGQDTQYF. Supplemented by reference TRBV7-3 and TRBJ2-3, the full variable domain reads GAGVSQTPSNKVTEKGKYVELRCDPISGHTALYWYRQSLGQGPEFLIYFQGTGAADDSGLPNDRFFAVRPEGSVSTLKIQRTERGDSAVYLCASSDMAGGQDTQYFGPGTRLTVL.

Within the sample, this clone is medium-sized. The chain links TRBV4-3 to TRBJ2-7, with 12 bases aligning to TRBD2. The CDR3 has 16 residues. The V and J ends lost 0 bases and 3 bases, in that order; junction bases with no gene match: 3. Looked up from germline, CDR1 is LGHNA and CDR2 is YSLEER. This CDR3 is CASSQDPSGGDYEQYF. DNA for the CDR3: TGCGCCAGCAGCCAAGATCCTAGCGGGGGGGACTACGAGCAGTACTTC.

The rearrangement links TRBV7-8 to TRBJ2-5; D uncertain. Trimming pared 2 bases from V and 5 bases from J, leaving 12 bases between. The CDR3 sequence is 14 residues long. Germline CDR1 reads SGHVS; CDR2 reads FQNEAQ. Written as DNA, the CDR3 is TGTGCCAGCAGCTTAATTTCTTGGGCGGAGACCCAGTACTTC. Residues: CASSLISWAETQYF. Based on the CDR3 plus reference TRBV7-8 and TRBJ2-5, the full variable domain is GAGVSQSPRYKVAKRGQDVALRCDPISGHVSLFWYQQALGQGPEFLTYFQNEAQLDKSGLPSDRFFAERPEGSVSTLKIQRTQQEDSAVYLCASSLISWAETQYFGPGTRLLVL.

DNA of the CDR3: TGTGCCAGCAGCGAACGACTAGCGGGGACCGGGGAGCTGTTTTTT. Protein sequence: CASSERLAGTGELFF. V and J are TRBV7-2 and TRBJ2-2; 11 nucleotides match TRBD2. Germline V lookup: CDR1 SGHTA, CDR2 FQGNSA. V lost 5 bases to trimming and J lost 5 bases; unmatched junction nucleotides: 4. CDR3 length equals 15 residues.

The chain joins TRBV20-1 to TRBJ2-1; 7 bases are a match to TRBD1. CDR1 and CDR2 (germline): DFQATT, SNEGSKA (reference sequence). V was pared by 3 bases and J by 8 bases, with 1 base of the junction left unmatched. CDR3 length equals 11 residues. The CDR3 region is CSASTGDEQFF. CDR3 coding DNA: TGCAGTGCTAGCACAGGGGATGAGCAGTTCTTC.

The chain is built from TRBV7-3 and TRBJ1-4; tentatively, D is TRBD1 (6 bases). In germline, CDR1 is SGHTA, CDR2 FQGTGA. This CDR3 region has 15 residues. Trimming took off 5 bases at V and 2 bases at J, with 12 bases between the two ends. In DNA form, the CDR3 reads TGTGCCAGCAGCCCTACAGGGCTCACTAATGAAAAACTGTTTTTT. It is translated as CASSPTGLTNEKLFF.

The genes are TRBV11-2 and TRBJ2-7; no clear D. Per the germline V gene, CDR1 is SGHAT and CDR2 is FQNNGV. The CDR3 is 11 amino acids. V dropped 5 bases and J dropped 2 bases, with 4 bases sitting between them. The CDR3 protein is CASSETYEQYF. The CDR3, as DNA: TGTGCCAGCAGCGAGACCTACGAGCAGTACTTC.

This rearrangement joins TRBV9 to TRBJ2-3; 11 bases agree with TRBD1. The germline CDR1 and CDR2 sequences are SGDLS and YYNGEE. After removal of 3 bases from V and 3 bases from J, the junction contained 3 bases not matched to a gene. There are 15 residues in the CDR3. CDR3 region: CASSARDRGTDTQYF. As DNA, the CDR3 is TGTGCCAGCAGCGCCCGGGACAGGGGGACAGATACGCAGTATTTT.

The V call is TRBV14, the J call TRBJ2-3; the D gene is possibly TRBD1 (7 bases). V was shortened by 5 bases and J by 3 bases, with 18 bases between the two germline ends. Germline CDR1 and CDR2: SGHDN and FVKESK. This CDR3 contains 16 residues. The CDR3 is CASSSIDRDWTDTQYF. Written as DNA, the CDR3 is TGTGCCAGCAGCTCAATCGACAGGGACTGGACAGATACGCAGTATTTT.

This rearrangement joins TRBV7-2 to TRBJ2-5; TRBD1 matches 7 bases. The germline gives CDR1 SGHTA, CDR2 FQGNSA. V was clipped by 5 bases and J by 3 bases; unmatched bases: 9. This CDR3 spans 15 amino acids. The CDR3 protein is CASSPTGQAKETQYF. The CDR3 DNA sequence: TGTGCCAGCAGCCCGACCGGACAGGCTAAAGAGACCCAGTACTTC. Filled out from reference TRBV7-2 and TRBJ2-5, the complete variable domain reads GAGVSQSPSNKVTEKGKDVELRCDPISGHTALYWYRQSLGQGLEFLIYFQGNSAPDKSGLPSDRFSAERTGGSVSTLTIQRTQQEDSAVYLCASSPTGQAKETQYFGPGTRLLVL.

The chain joins TRBV29-1 to TRBJ2-5; D gene ambiguous. With 3 bases removed from V and 2 bases from J, the gap between germline ends came to 7 bases. Germline lookup yields CDR1 SQVTM and CDR2 ANQGSEA. The CDR3 is 12 residues long. CDR3 residues: CSVDRGQETQYF. For the CDR3, the DNA is TGCAGCGTTGATCGTGGGCAAGAGACCCAGTACTTC.

The rearrangement uses TRBV29-1 and TRBJ2-3; 11 nucleotides match TRBD2. This CDR3 is built from 17 residues. The germline V gene encodes CDR1 SQVTM and CDR2 ANQGSEA. Unmatched junction bases numbered 14, after V lost 6 bases and J lost 3 bases. The CDR3 protein is CSVPGELAGVRTDTQYF. The DNA of the CDR3 is TGCAGCGTGCCCGGTGAACTAGCGGGAGTTCGAACAGATACGCAGTATTTT.

Of note for this clone: The sample has other DNA sequences that encode this CDR3 too. The CDR3 sequence: CASSPPHGQETQYF. CDR3 nucleotides: TGTGCCAGCTCACCACCTCACGGACAAGAGACCCAGTACTTC. V and J are TRBV18 and TRBJ2-5; D is unclear. The germline gives CDR1 KGHSH, CDR2 LQKENI. Trimming pared 0 bases from V and 2 bases from J, leaving 7 bases between. This CDR3 has 14 residues.

The table lists this clone with a count of one. CDR3 protein: CASSLGGASYEQYF. As DNA, the CDR3 is TGTGCCAGCAGCTTGGGAGGGGCGAGCTACGAGCAGTACTTC. The chain combines TRBV5-6 with TRBJ2-7; D is perhaps TRBD1 or TRBD2 (5 bases each). V was trimmed by 0 bases and J by 3 bases, leaving 10 bases between them. CDR1 is SGHDT and CDR2 is YYEEEE in the germline V gene. The CDR3 extends over 14 amino acids.

The rearrangement joins TRBV5-1 to TRBJ2-6, with D unresolved. CDR1 is SGHRS, CDR2 YFSETQ, per germline. This CDR3 comprises 15 residues. V was shortened by 0 bases and J by 2 bases, with 6 bases between the two germline ends. For the CDR3, the DNA is TGCGCCAGCAGCTTGGAATTCGCTGGGGCCAACGTCCTGACTTTC. Translation gives CASSLEFAGANVLTF.

J is TRBJ2-3 and V is TRBV7-8, with TRBD2 identical over 9 bases. This CDR3 comprises 15 residues. CDR1 and CDR2 (germline): SGHVS, FQNEAQ. V lost 5 bases, J lost 2 bases, and 5 bases stayed unmatched. For the CDR3, the DNA is TGTGCCAGCAGCCCTCAGCGGGGGGTCACAGATACGCAGTATTTT. It yields the protein CASSPQRGVTDTQYF.

This chain joins TRBV2 and TRBJ2-5; 9 positions agree with TRBD1. J was trimmed by 5 bases and V by 7 bases; bases with no gene match: 8. This CDR3 comprises 14 residues. The germline V gene encodes CDR1 SNHLY and CDR2 FYNNEI. CDR3: CASTPTGTGETQYF. Here the CDR3 DNA reads TGTGCCAGCACCCCGACAGGGACAGGGGAGACCCAGTACTTC. The complete variable domain, with remaining parts taken from reference TRBV2 and TRBJ2-5, reads EPEVTQTPSHQVTQMGQEVILRCVPISNHLYFYWYRQILGQKVEFLVSFYNNEISEKSEIFDDQFSVERPDGSNFTLKIRSTKLEDSAMYFCASTPTGTGETQYFGPGTRLLVL.

For the CDR3, the DNA is TGTGCCAGCAGCCGGACGGGTGGGGACTCCTATAATTCACCCCTCCACTTT. It specifies CASSRTGGDSYNSPLHF. This chain uses TRBV5-6 with TRBJ1-6; D gene uncertain. Germline values: CDR1 SGHDT, CDR2 YYEEEE. The CDR3 runs to 17 residues. Trimming removed 4 bases at V and 0 bases at J, with 14 bases between. Full variable domain (missing parts from reference TRBV5-6 and TRBJ1-6): DAGVTQSPTHLIKTRGQQVTLRCSPKSGHDTVSWYQQALGQGPQFIFQYYEEEERQRGNFPDRFSGHQFPNYSSELNVNALLLGDSALYLCASSRTGGDSYNSPLHFGNGTRLTVT.

This chain uses TRBV5-5 with TRBJ2-7; the match to TRBD2 covers 11 bases. V dropped 0 bases and J dropped 1; count of bases not matched to a gene: 6. Germline V lookup: CDR1 SGHKS, CDR2 YYEKEE (reference sequence). The CDR3 has 17 amino acids. The CDR3 DNA sequence: TGTGCCAGCAGCTTGGCACTAGCGGGAGCCCTTTCCTACGAGCAGTACTTC. Encoded protein: CASSLALAGALSYEQYF.

This chain links TRBV7-9 with TRBJ2-3, with unresolved D. This CDR3 spans 13 amino acids. V shed 5 bases and J shed 5 bases, with 11 bases lying between them. Germline assignment: CDR1 SEHNR and CDR2 FQNEAQ (reference sequence). CDR3 residues: CASSPNPGDTQYF. DNA of the CDR3: TGTGCCAGCAGCCCAAACCCGGGAGATACGCAGTATTTT.

The chain employs TRBV9 and TRBJ2-7, with D maybe TRBD2 (6 bases). CDR1 is SGDLS and CDR2 is YYNGEE in the germline V gene. The CDR3 is 14 residues long. V was shortened by 0 bases and J by 6 bases, with 13 bases between the two germline ends. The CDR3 region is CASSVVAGGGEQYF. The CDR3 bases are TGTGCCAGCAGCGTAGTAGCCGGGGGAGGCGAGCAGTACTTC.

The V call is TRBV5-1, the J call TRBJ2-2; D may be TRBD2 (6 bases). Germline CDR1 reads SGHRS; CDR2 reads YFSETQ. Trimming removed 4 bases at V and 8 bases at J, with 18 bases between. The CDR3 runs to 15 residues. CDR3 region: CASSPRDFPVGELFF. The CDR3 DNA follows: TGCGCCAGCAGCCCCCGGGACTTTCCAGTGGGGGAGCTGTTTTTT. The full variable domain, with the rest looked up from reference TRBV5-1 and TRBJ2-2, is KAGVTQTPRYLIKTRGQQVTLSCSPISGHRSVSWYQQTPGQGLQFLFEYFSETQRNKGNFPGRFSGRQFSNSRSEMNVSTLELGDSALYLCASSPRDFPVGELFFGEGSRLTVL.